This TCR beta chain was documented in a study of cytomegalovirus exposure and HLA in healthy donors. Unmatched junction bases numbered 7, after V lost 3 bases and J lost 4 bases. The CDR3 has 15 residues. Germline lookup yields CDR1 MDHEN and CDR2 SYDVKM. Data came from immunoSEQ multiplex PCR; TCRdb stores just in-frame clones and leaves some out. The sample consists of some 170,000 clones, 86% of them appearing once. The rearrangement links TRBV28 to TRBJ2-7; TRBD1 matches 9 bases. The sequence derives from a man aged 30-40 years in good health and CMV-seropositive. What was sequenced was PBMCs. CDR3 bases: TGTGCCAGCAGTTTCCTAGGGACAGGGATATACGAGCAGTACTTC. It specifies CASSFLGTGIYEQYF.